Listed below are T cell receptor beta chains from one sample, sequenced in a study of OX40 agonist ivuxolimab in advanced cancers. Repertoires were generated with immunoSEQ multiplex PCR, while TCRdb's copy carries only in-frame clones and drops some. Of under 25,000 clones in the sample, roughly four fifths are singletons; the top ten hold roughly 3%. The specimen was CD4+ or CD8+ T cells sorted from blood, collected in a trial of the OX40 agonist ivuxolimab. Every receptor here comes from an adult with an advanced solid tumor such as melanoma, head and neck, liver or kidney cancer. Each CDR3 is given with its conserved first and last residue. The order of the fields is clone size, V gene, CDR3 length, D gene, J gene, CDR3 protein, CDR3 DNA. A D gene is named only where the DNA matches it firmly. For some rows the clone size is stated as once, few or many, or as a class when expanded; others skip it.

abundance: -
v_gene: TRBV7-8
len: 17
d_gene: TRBD1
j_gene: TRBJ2-1
CDR3aa: CASSPKARDRGRGEQFF
CDR3nt: TGTGCCAGCAGTCCTAAGGCCCGGGACAGGGGGCGCGGTGAGCAGTTCTTC

abundance: -
v_gene: TRBV27
len: 15
d_gene: -
j_gene: TRBJ2-5
CDR3aa: CASRPQGLHQETQYF
CDR3nt: TGTGCCAGCAGACCACAGGGACTCCATCAAGAGACCCAGTACTTC

abundance: -
v_gene: TRBV5-5
len: 15
d_gene: -
j_gene: TRBJ1-2
CDR3aa: CASSLRSRADYGYTF
CDR3nt: TGTGCCAGCAGCTTGCGATCCAGGGCGGACTATGGCTACACCTTC

abundance: -
v_gene: TRBV27
len: 15
d_gene: TRBD1
j_gene: TRBJ1-2
CDR3aa: CASSPAGTGGDGYTF
CDR3nt: TGTGCCAGCAGTCCCGCCGGGACAGGGGGCGATGGCTACACCTTC

abundance: -
v_gene: TRBV28
len: 14
d_gene: TRBD1
j_gene: TRBJ2-5
CDR3aa: CASSADRGQETQYF
CDR3nt: TGTGCCAGCAGCGCAGACAGGGGCCAAGAGACCCAGTACTTC

abundance: -
v_gene: TRBV2
len: 13
d_gene: -
j_gene: TRBJ2-7
CDR3aa: CASSVGSGYEQYF
CDR3nt: TGTGCCAGCAGTGTGGGTTCTGGGTACGAGCAGTACTTC

abundance: few
v_gene: TRBV6-5
len: 15
d_gene: TRBD1
j_gene: TRBJ1-3
CDR3aa: CASSYSGTAGNTIYF
CDR3nt: TGTGCCAGCAGTTACTCCGGGACAGCTGGAAACACCATATATTTT

abundance: -
v_gene: TRBV19
len: 13
d_gene: -
j_gene: TRBJ1-2
CDR3aa: CASSIPQGSGYTF
CDR3nt: TGTGCCAGTAGTATACCACAGGGATCTGGCTACACCTTC

abundance: -
v_gene: TRBV7-9
len: 15
d_gene: TRBD2
j_gene: TRBJ2-1
CDR3aa: CASSFVTSGRPKQFF
CDR3nt: TGTGCCAGCAGCTTCGTAACTAGCGGGAGGCCGAAGCAGTTCTTC

abundance: -
v_gene: TRBV2
len: 13
d_gene: -
j_gene: TRBJ2-3
CDR3aa: CASNQVITDTQYF
CDR3nt: TGTGCCAGCAACCAGGTTATAACAGATACGCAGTATTTT

abundance: -
v_gene: TRBV5-5
len: 15
d_gene: TRBD1
j_gene: TRBJ1-1
CDR3aa: CASSPMGQGNTEAFF
CDR3nt: TGTGCCAGCAGCCCCATGGGACAGGGGAACACTGAAGCTTTCTTT

abundance: -
v_gene: TRBV5-4
len: 14
d_gene: -
j_gene: TRBJ1-6
CDR3aa: CASSPGGLNSPLHF
CDR3nt: TGTGCCAGCAGCCCCGGGGGCCTTAATTCACCCCTCCACTTT

abundance: few
v_gene: TRBV6-9
len: 15
d_gene: TRBD2
j_gene: TRBJ2-1
CDR3aa: CASSFFGGDNNEQFF
CDR3nt: TGTGCCAGCAGTTTCTTTGGGGGGGATAACAATGAGCAGTTCTTC

abundance: -
v_gene: TRBV6-1
len: 15
d_gene: -
j_gene: TRBJ1-3
CDR3aa: CASSETGQIGNTIYF
CDR3nt: TGTGCCAGCAGTGAAACCGGGCAGATTGGAAACACCATATATTTT

abundance: -
v_gene: TRBV30
len: 13
d_gene: -
j_gene: TRBJ1-5
CDR3aa: CAWSPDSNQPQHF
CDR3nt: TGTGCCTGGAGTCCAGATAGCAATCAGCCCCAGCATTTT

abundance: few
v_gene: TRBV5-1
len: 13
d_gene: TRBD2
j_gene: TRBJ2-7
CDR3aa: CASSSNTGGEQYF
CDR3nt: TGCGCCAGCAGCTCGAACACGGGGGGCGAGCAGTACTTC

abundance: -
v_gene: TRBV7-2
len: 15
d_gene: -
j_gene: TRBJ2-2
CDR3aa: CASSPTPANTGELFF
CDR3nt: TGTGCCAGCAGCCCCACCCCAGCGAACACCGGGGAGCTGTTTTTT

abundance: -
v_gene: TRBV5-1
len: 15
d_gene: -
j_gene: TRBJ2-5
CDR3aa: CASSLVAGYQETQYF
CDR3nt: TGCGCCAGCAGCTTGGTGGCAGGCTACCAAGAGACCCAGTACTTC

abundance: -
v_gene: TRBV9
len: 14
d_gene: TRBD1
j_gene: TRBJ2-5
CDR3aa: CASSLRTGGETQYF
CDR3nt: TGTGCCAGCAGCCTGAGGACAGGGGGGGAGACCCAGTACTTC

abundance: -
v_gene: TRBV5-4
len: 13
d_gene: TRBD2
j_gene: TRBJ2-3
CDR3aa: CASRGLAGRTQYF
CDR3nt: TGTGCCAGCAGGGGACTAGCGGGGAGGACGCAGTATTTT

abundance: -
v_gene: TRBV2
len: 13
d_gene: TRBD2
j_gene: TRBJ2-7
CDR3aa: CAISWGGFSEQYF
CDR3nt: TGTGCCATCTCGTGGGGGGGGTTCAGCGAGCAGTACTTC

abundance: -
v_gene: TRBV20-1
len: 11
d_gene: -
j_gene: TRBJ2-7
CDR3aa: CSATNKREQYF
CDR3nt: TGCAGTGCTACGAATAAGAGGGAGCAGTACTTC

abundance: once
v_gene: TRBV5-1
len: 16
d_gene: -
j_gene: TRBJ1-2
CDR3aa: CASSLASGRPNYGYTF
CDR3nt: TGCGCCAGCAGCTTGGCGTCGGGACGGCCTAACTATGGCTACACCTTC

abundance: -
v_gene: TRBV18
len: 17
d_gene: TRBD2
j_gene: TRBJ2-1
CDR3aa: CASSPLTSSSFHNEQFF
CDR3nt: TGTGCCAGCTCACCCCTGACTAGCTCCTCTTTTCACAATGAGCAGTTCTTC

abundance: -
v_gene: TRBV5-4
len: 15
d_gene: -
j_gene: TRBJ1-2
CDR3aa: CASRAVRGEGLGYTF
CDR3nt: TGTGCCAGCAGGGCCGTGAGGGGCGAAGGACTCGGCTACACCTTC

abundance: -
v_gene: TRBV5-6
len: 13
d_gene: -
j_gene: TRBJ1-2
CDR3aa: CASSPGLGYGYTF
CDR3nt: TGTGCCAGCAGCCCTGGCCTGGGGTATGGCTACACCTTC

abundance: -
v_gene: TRBV15
len: 14
d_gene: TRBD1
j_gene: TRBJ2-5
CDR3aa: CATSRDRGKETQYF
CDR3nt: TGTGCCACCAGCCGGGACAGGGGAAAAGAGACCCAGTACTTC

abundance: -
v_gene: TRBV2
len: 12
d_gene: -
j_gene: TRBJ2-3
CDR3aa: CASSPSTDTQYF
CDR3nt: TGTGCCAGCAGTCCTAGCACAGATACGCAGTATTTT

abundance: few
v_gene: TRBV19
len: 17
d_gene: TRBD1
j_gene: TRBJ1-4
CDR3aa: CASSKLQDRGPRAKLFF
CDR3nt: TGTGCCAGTAGTAAGCTTCAGGACAGGGGCCCCAGGGCAAAACTGTTTTTT

abundance: once
v_gene: TRBV7-2
len: 13
d_gene: -
j_gene: TRBJ2-1
CDR3aa: CASSLGRDNEQFF
CDR3nt: TGTGCCAGCAGCTTAGGCAGGGATAATGAGCAGTTCTTC

abundance: -
v_gene: TRBV4-2
len: 13
d_gene: TRBD2
j_gene: TRBJ2-1
CDR3aa: CASSRGRENEQFF
CDR3nt: TGTGCCAGCAGCCGCGGGAGGGAGAATGAGCAGTTCTTC

abundance: -
v_gene: TRBV7-2
len: 12
d_gene: -
j_gene: TRBJ2-1
CDR3aa: CASSPQALEQFF
CDR3nt: TGTGCCAGCAGCCCCCAAGCACTAGAGCAGTTCTTC

abundance: -
v_gene: TRBV18
len: 15
d_gene: TRBD1
j_gene: TRBJ1-1
CDR3aa: CASSPPNRGGTEAFF
CDR3nt: TGTGCCAGCTCACCACCCAACAGGGGAGGCACTGAAGCTTTCTTT

abundance: few
v_gene: TRBV5-4
len: 15
d_gene: TRBD2
j_gene: TRBJ2-7
CDR3aa: CASSRGSSSSYEQYF
CDR3nt: TGTGCCAGCAGCCGCGGGAGTTCGAGCTCCTACGAGCAGTACTTC

abundance: -
v_gene: TRBV14
len: 13
d_gene: TRBD1
j_gene: TRBJ1-1
CDR3aa: CASSLTGATEAFF
CDR3nt: TGTGCCAGCAGCCTTACAGGGGCCACTGAAGCTTTCTTT

abundance: -
v_gene: TRBV5-6
len: 13
d_gene: -
j_gene: TRBJ1-2
CDR3aa: CASSLPAGTGYTF
CDR3nt: TGTGCCAGCAGCTTGCCAGCAGGGACCGGCTACACCTTC

abundance: -
v_gene: TRBV4-3
len: 17
d_gene: TRBD1
j_gene: TRBJ1-1
CDR3aa: CASSQDLKGATDTEAFF
CDR3nt: TGCGCCAGCAGCCAAGATCTTAAGGGGGCGACTGACACTGAAGCTTTCTTT

abundance: -
v_gene: TRBV6-1
len: 14
d_gene: TRBD1
j_gene: TRBJ1-1
CDR3aa: CASSEDRATIRSFF
CDR3nt: TGTGCCAGCAGTGAGGACAGGGCGACAATAAGGTCTTTCTTT

abundance: -
v_gene: TRBV30
len: 12
d_gene: -
j_gene: TRBJ1-3
CDR3aa: CAWSFSGNTIYF
CDR3nt: TGTGCCTGGAGCTTCTCTGGAAACACCATATATTTT